Here is one T cell receptor (beta chain) with its context. The sample is drawn from a study of brain metastases from non-small cell lung cancer. V dropped 5 bases and J dropped 6 bases, with 11 bases sitting between them. Germline loops: CDR1 LNHDA, CDR2 SQIVND (reference sequence). This CDR3 spans 12 amino acids. Produced via immunoSEQ multiplex PCR; TCRdb's table is partial and in-frame only. The table records 3,500 to 5,000 clones, around 80% of them present only once. Source material: tumor-adjacent normal tissue. The chain is built from TRBV19 and TRBJ2-7; a weak D match, TRBD1 (6 bases). This sequence originates from a donor aged 40 or older with non-small cell lung cancer. The CDR3 nucleotides read TGTGCCAGTAGTTTTGACAGGAGCGAGCAGTACTTC. It yields the protein CASSFDRSEQYF.